This TCR beta chain emerged from a study of T cell changes during pregnancy in multiple sclerosis. As regards this clone: At the DNA level, this CDR3 is encoded by other sequences in the same sample as well.

Method: immunoSEQ multiplex PCR; TCRdb's copy keeps in-frame clones and lacks some. The profile shows over 50,000 clones, over 75% of them singletons. V lost 0 bases and J 5 bases, leaving 7 bases between the germline ends. CDR3 length equals 13 residues. Germline loops: CDR1 SGHAT, CDR2 FQNNGV. This rearrangement joins TRBV11-2 to TRBJ1-1; D perhaps matches TRBD1 (6 bases). This receptor was taken from a female donor with multiple sclerosis, enrolled in a pregnancy study. The sequencing here drew on peripheral blood, taken in the first trimester of pregnancy. The CDR3 is CASSLEGGTEAFF. CDR3 nucleotide sequence: TGTGCCAGCAGCTTAGAAGGGGGAACTGAAGCTTTCTTT.